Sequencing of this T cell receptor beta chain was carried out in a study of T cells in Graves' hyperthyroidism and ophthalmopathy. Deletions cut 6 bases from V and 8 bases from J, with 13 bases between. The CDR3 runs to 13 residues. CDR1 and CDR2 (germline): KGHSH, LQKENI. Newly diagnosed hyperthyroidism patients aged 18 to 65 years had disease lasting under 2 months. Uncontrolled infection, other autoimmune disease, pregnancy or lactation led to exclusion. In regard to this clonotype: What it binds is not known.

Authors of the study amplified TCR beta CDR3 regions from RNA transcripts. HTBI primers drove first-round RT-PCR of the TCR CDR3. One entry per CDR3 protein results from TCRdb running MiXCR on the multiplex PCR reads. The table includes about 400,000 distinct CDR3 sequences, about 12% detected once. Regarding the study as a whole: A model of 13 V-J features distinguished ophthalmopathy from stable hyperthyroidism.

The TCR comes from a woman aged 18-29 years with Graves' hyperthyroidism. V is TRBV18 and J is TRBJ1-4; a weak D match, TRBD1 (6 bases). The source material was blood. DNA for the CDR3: TGTGCCAGCTCCCCGGGGGGCGAGGAAAAACTGTTTTTT. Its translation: CASSPGGEEKLFF.